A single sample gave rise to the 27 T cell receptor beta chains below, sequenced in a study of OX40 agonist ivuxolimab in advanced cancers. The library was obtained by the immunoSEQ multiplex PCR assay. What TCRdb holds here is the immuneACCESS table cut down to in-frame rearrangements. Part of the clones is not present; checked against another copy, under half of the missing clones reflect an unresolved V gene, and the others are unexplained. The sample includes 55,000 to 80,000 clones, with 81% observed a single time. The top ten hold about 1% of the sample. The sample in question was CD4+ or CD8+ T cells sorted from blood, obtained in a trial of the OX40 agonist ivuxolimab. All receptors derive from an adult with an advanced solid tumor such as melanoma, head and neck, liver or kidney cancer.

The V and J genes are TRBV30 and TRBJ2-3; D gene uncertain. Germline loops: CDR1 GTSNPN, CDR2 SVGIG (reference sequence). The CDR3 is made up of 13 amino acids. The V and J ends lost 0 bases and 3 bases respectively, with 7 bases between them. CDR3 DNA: TGTGCCTGGAGTGTAGGACGGACAGATACGCAGTATTTT. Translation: CAWSVGRTDTQYF.

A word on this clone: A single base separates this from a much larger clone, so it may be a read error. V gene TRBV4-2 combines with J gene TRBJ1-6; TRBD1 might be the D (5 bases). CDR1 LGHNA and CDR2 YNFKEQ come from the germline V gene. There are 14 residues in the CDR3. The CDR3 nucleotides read TGTGCCAGCAGCCCCCGACAGTTTAATTCACCCCTCCTCTTT. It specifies CASSPRQFNSPLLF.

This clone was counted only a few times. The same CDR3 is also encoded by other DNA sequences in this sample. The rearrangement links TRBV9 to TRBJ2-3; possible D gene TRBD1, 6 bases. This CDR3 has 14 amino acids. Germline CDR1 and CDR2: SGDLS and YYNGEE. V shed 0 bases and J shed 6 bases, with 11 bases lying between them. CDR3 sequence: CASSVGQDTDTQYF. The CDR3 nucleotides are TGTGCCAGCAGCGTAGGACAGGACACGGATACGCAGTATTTT.

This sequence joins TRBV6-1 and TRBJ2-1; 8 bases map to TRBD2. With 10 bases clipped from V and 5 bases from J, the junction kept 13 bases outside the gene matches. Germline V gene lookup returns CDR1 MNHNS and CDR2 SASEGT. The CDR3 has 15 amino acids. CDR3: CATKRAGDGNNEQFF. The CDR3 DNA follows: TGTGCCACCAAGAGAGCGGGGGACGGCAACAATGAGCAGTTCTTC.

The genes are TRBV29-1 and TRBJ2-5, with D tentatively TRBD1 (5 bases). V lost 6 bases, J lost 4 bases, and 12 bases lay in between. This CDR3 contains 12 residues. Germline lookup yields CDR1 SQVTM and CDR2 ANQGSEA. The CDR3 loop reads CSVVITGETQYF. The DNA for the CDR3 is TGCAGCGTCGTAATCACAGGAGAGACCCAGTACTTC.

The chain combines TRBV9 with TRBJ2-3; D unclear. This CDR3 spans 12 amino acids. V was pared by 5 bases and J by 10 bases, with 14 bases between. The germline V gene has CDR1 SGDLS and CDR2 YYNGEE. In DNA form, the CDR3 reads TGTGCCAGCAGTGGCCTGGGGTATTCGCAGTATTTT. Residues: CASSGLGYSQYF.

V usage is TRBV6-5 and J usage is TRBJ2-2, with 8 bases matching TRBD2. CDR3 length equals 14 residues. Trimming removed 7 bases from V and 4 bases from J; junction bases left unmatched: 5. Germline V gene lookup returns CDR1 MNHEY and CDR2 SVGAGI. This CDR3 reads CASTGGGPTGELFF. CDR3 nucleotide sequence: TGTGCCAGCACGGGGGGGGGCCCCACCGGGGAGCTGTTTTTT.

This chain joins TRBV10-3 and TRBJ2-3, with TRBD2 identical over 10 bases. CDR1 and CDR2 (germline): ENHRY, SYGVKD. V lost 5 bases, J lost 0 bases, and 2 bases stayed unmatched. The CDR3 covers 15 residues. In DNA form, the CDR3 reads TGTGCCATCAGTCCTAGCGGGGGAAGCACAGATACGCAGTATTTT. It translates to CAISPSGGSTDTQYF.

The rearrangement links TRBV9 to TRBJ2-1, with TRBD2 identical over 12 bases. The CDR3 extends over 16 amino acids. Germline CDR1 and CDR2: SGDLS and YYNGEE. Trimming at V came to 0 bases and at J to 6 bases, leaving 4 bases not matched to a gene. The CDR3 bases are TGTGCCAGCAGCGTAGCCACTAGCGGGGGGTCCAATGAGCAGTTCTTC. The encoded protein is CASSVATSGGSNEQFF.

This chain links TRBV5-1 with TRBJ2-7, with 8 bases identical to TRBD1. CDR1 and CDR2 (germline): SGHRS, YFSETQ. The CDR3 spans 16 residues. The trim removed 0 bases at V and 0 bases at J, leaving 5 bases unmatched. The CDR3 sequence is CASSLGDRISSYEQYF. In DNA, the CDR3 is TGCGCCAGCAGCTTGGGGGACAGGATTAGCTCCTACGAGCAGTACTTC.

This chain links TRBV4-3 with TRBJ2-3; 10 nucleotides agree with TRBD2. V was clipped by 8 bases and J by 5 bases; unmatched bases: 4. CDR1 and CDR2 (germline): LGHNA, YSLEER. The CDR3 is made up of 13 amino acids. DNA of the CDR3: TGCGCCAGCGCATGGACTAGCGGAGATACGCAGTATTTT. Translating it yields CASAWTSGDTQYF.

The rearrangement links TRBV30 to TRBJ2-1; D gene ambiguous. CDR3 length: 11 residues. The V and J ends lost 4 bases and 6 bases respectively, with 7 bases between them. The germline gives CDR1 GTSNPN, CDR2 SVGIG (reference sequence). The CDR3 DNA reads TGTGCCTGGACTCACCTCAATGAGCAGTTCTTC. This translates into CAWTHLNEQFF.

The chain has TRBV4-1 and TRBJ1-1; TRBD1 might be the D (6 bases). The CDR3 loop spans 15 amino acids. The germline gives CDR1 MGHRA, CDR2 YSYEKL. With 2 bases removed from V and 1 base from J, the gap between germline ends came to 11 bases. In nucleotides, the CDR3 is TGCGCCAGCAGCCAACCTACAGGGAGGAACACTGAAGCTTTCTTT. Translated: CASSQPTGRNTEAFF.

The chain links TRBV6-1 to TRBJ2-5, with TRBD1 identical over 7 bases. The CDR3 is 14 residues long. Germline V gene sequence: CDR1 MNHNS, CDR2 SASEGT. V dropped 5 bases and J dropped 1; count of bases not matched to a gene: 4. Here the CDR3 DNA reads TGTGCCAGCAGTCTACAGGGGAGCCAAGAGACCCAGTACTTC. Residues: CASSLQGSQETQYF.

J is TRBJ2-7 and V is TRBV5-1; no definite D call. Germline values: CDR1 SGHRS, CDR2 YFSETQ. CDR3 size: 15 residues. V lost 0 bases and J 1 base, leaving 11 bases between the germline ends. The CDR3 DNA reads TGCGCCAGCAGCTTGGGGTCCTGGGGTTCCTACGAGCAGTACTTC. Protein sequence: CASSLGSWGSYEQYF.

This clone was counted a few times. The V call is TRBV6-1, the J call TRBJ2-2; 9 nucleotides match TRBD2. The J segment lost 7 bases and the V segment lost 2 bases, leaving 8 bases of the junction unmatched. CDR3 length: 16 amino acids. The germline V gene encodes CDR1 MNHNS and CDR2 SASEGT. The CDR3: CASSELAGGPSGELFF. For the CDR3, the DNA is TGTGCCAGCAGTGAACTCGCGGGGGGGCCTAGCGGGGAGCTGTTTTTT.

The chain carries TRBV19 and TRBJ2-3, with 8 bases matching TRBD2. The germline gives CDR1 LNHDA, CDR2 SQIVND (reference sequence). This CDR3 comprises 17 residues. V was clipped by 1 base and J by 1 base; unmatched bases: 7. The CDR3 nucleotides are TGTGCCAGTAGTATAGGATTCGGGGGGGACGGCACAGATACGCAGTATTTT. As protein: CASSIGFGGDGTDTQYF.

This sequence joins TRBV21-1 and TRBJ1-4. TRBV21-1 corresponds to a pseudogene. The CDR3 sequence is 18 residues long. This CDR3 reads CASGAIRDGTKTNEKLFF. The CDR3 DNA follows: TGTGCCAGCGGAGCCATCCGGGACGGCACTAAAACTAATGAAAAACTGTTTTTT.

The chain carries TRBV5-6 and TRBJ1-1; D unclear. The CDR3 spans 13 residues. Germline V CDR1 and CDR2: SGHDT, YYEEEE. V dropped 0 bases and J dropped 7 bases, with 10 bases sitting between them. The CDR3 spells CASSLAGTFEAFF. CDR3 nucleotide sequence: TGTGCCAGCAGCTTGGCCGGTACTTTTGAAGCTTTCTTT.

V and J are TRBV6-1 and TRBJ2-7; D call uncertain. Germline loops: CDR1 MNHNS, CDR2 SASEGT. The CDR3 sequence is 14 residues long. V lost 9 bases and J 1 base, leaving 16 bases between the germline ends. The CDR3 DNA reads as TGTGCCAGTGGATCTGATAGGGCATCCTACGAGCAGTACTTC. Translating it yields CASGSDRASYEQYF.

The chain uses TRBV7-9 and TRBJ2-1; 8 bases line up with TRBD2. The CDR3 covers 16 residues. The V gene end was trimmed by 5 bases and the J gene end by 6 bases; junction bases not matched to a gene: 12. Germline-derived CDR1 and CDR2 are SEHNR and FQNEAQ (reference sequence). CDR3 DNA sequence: TGTGCCAGCAGCCCTGGGATGGGACGGGGGGGCAATGAGCAGTTCTTC. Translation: CASSPGMGRGGNEQFF.

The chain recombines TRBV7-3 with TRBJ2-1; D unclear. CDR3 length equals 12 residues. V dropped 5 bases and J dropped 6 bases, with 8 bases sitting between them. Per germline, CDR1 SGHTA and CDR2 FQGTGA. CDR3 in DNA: TGTGCCAGCAGCCTTGACCGCAATGAGCAGTTCTTC. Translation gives CASSLDRNEQFF.

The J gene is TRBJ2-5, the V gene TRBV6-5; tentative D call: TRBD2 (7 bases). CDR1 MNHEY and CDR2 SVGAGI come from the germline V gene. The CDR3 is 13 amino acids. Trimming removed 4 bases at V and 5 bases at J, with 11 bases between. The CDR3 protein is CASSWGGAETQYF. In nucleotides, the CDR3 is TGTGCCAGCAGTTGGGGGGGCGCGGAGACCCAGTACTTC.

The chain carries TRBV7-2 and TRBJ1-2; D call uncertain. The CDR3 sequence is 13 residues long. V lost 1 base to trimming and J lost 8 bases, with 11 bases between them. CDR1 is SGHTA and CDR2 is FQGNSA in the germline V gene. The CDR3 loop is CASSLEWGGGYTF. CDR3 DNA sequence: TGTGCCAGCAGCTTAGAGTGGGGTGGCGGCTACACCTTC.

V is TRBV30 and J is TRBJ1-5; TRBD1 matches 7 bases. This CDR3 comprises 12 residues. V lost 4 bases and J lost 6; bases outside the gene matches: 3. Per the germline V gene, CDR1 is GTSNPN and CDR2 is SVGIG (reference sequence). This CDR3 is CAWTTGLQPQHF. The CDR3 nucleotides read TGTGCCTGGACGACAGGGCTTCAGCCCCAGCATTTT.

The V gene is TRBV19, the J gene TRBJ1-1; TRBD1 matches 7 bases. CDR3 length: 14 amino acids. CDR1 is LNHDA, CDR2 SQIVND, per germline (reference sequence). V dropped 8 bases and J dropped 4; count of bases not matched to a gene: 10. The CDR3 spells CASARQGGSTEAFF. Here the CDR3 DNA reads TGTGCCAGTGCTCGACAGGGAGGGAGCACTGAAGCTTTCTTT.

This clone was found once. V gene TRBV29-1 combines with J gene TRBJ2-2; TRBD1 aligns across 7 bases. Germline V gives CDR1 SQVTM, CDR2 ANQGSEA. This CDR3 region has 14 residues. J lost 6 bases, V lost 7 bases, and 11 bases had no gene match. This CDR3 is CSATGTVGAGELFF. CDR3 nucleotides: TGCAGCGCCACCGGGACAGTGGGGGCCGGGGAGCTGTTTTTT.